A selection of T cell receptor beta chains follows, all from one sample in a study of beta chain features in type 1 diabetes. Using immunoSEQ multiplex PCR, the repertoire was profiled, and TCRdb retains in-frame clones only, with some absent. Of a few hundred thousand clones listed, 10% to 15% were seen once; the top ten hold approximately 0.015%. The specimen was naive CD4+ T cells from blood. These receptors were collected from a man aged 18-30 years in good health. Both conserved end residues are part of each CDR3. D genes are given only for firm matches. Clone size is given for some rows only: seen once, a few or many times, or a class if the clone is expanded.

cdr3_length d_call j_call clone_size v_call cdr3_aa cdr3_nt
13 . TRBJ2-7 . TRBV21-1 CASSTGFPYEQYF TGTGCCAGCAGTACCGGGTTTCCCTACGAGCAGTACTTC
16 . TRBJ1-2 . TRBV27 CASSSDPPTVNYGYTF TGTGCCAGCAGTTCCGACCCCCCGACAGTCAACTATGGCTACACCTTC
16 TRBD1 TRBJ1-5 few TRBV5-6 CASSAGTGYSNQPQHF TGTGCCAGCAGCGCCGGGACAGGATATAGCAATCAGCCCCAGCATTTT
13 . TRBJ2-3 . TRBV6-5 CASLGGTTDTQYF TGTGCCAGCCTCGGCGGAACCACAGATACGCAGTATTTT
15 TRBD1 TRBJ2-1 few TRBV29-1 CATGTAPSSYNEQFF TGCGCGACCGGGACAGCTCCTAGCTCCTACAATGAGCAGTTCTTC
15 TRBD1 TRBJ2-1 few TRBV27 CASSLTGTGVNEQFF TGTGCCAGCAGTCTCACCGGGACAGGGGTGAATGAGCAGTTCTTC
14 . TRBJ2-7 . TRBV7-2 CASSSRGQTYEQYF TGTGCCAGCAGCTCACGCGGGCAGACCTACGAGCAGTACTTC
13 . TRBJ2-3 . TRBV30 CASGRGGSDTQYF TGTGCCTCGGGACGAGGAGGGTCAGATACGCAGTATTTT
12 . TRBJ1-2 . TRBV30 CAWSGGNYGYTF TGTGCCTGGAGCGGGGGGAACTATGGCTACACCTTC
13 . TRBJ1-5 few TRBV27 CASSFYGNQPQHF TGTGCCAGCAGTTTTTACGGGAACCAGCCCCAGCATTTT
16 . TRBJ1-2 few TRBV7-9 CASSPQGTTTNYGYTF TGTGCCAGCAGCCCTCAGGGAACCACAACCAACTATGGCTACACCTTC
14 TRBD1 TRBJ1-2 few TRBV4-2 CASSQGTGSYGYTF TGTGCCAGCAGCCAGGGGACAGGGTCCTACGGCTACACCTTC
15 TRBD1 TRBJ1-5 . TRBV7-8 CASSLTTGAGQPQHF TGTGCCAGCAGCTTAACGACAGGGGCAGGTCAGCCCCAGCATTTT
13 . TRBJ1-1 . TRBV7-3 CASKGQQNTEAFF TGTGCCAGTAAAGGACAACAGAACACTGAAGCTTTCTTT
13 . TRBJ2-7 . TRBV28 CASRPQGAYEQYF TGTGCCAGCAGGCCCCAGGGCGCTTACGAGCAGTACTTC
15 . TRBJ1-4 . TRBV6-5 CASSYSLGEGEKLFF TGTGCCAGCAGTTACTCGCTAGGGGAAGGCGAAAAACTGTTTTTT
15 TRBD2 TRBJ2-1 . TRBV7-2 CASSDGGTHYNEQFF TGTGCCAGCAGCGACGGGGGGACGCACTACAATGAGCAGTTCTTC
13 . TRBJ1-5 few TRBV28 CATFQGSNQPQHF TGTGCCACCTTCCAGGGAAGCAATCAGCCCCAGCATTTT
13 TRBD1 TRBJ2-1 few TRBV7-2 CASSFQTGDEQFF TGTGCCAGCAGCTTCCAGACAGGGGATGAGCAGTTCTTC
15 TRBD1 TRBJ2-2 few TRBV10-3 CAISSQATGAGELFF TGTGCCATCAGTTCCCAAGCGACAGGGGCCGGGGAGCTGTTTTTT
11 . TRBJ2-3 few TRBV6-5 CASRNTDTQYF TGTGCCAGCCGTAACACAGATACGCAGTATTTT
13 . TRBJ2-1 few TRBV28 CASNSLEFNEQFF TGTGCCAGCAATTCCCTAGAGTTCAATGAGCAGTTCTTC
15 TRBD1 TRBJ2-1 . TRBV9 CASRPPGQEYNEQFF TGTGCCAGCAGACCGCCGGGACAGGAGTACAATGAGCAGTTCTTC
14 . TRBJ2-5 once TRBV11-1 CASSLLLEPETQYF TGTGCCAGCAGCCTTTTACTTGAGCCAGAGACCCAGTACTTC
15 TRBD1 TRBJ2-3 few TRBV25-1 CASRGTGGSTDTQYF TGTGCCAGCAGGGGGACAGGGGGAAGCACAGATACGCAGTATTTT
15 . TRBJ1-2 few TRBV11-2 CASRKTTGQKNGYTF TGTGCCAGCAGAAAGACTACGGGACAAAAAAATGGCTACACCTTC